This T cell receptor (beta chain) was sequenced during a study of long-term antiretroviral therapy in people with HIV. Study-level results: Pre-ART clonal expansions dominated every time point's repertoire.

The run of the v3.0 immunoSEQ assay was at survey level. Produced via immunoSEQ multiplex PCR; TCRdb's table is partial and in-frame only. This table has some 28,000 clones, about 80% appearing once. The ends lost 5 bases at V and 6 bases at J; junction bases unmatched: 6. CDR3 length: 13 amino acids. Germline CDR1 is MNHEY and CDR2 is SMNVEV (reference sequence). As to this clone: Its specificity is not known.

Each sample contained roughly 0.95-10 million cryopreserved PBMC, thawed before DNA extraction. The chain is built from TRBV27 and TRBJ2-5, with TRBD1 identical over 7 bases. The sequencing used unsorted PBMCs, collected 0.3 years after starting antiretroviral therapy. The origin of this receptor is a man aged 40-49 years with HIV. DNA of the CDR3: TGTGCCAGCAGTCAACAGGGGTTAAAGACCCAGTACTTC. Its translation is CASSQQGLKTQYF.